This TCR beta chain is from a study of T cells in Graves' hyperthyroidism and ophthalmopathy (dated by TCRdb to between 2018 and 2021). As for the study more broadly: Peripheral blood was collected at initial diagnosis, before any treatment. The paper reports TCR Vbeta CDR3 sequencing of more than 120 peripheral blood samples: approximately 43 ophthalmopathy, roughly 74 hyperthyroidism and 17 progressor patients. The study also compared thyroid tissue and blood T-cell repertoires from 5 to 7 Graves' hyperthyroidism patients. Prospective prediction of ophthalmopathy was tested in an independent validation cohort consisting of 18 to 20 hyperthyroidism patients and more than 15 patients who later progressed to ophthalmopathy. The 75 to 100 discovery patients were randomly split 7:3 into training and test sets. TCR V-J signatures able to tell the groups apart were searched for in a discovery cohort of more than 90 patients, of whom 43 had Graves' ophthalmopathy and roughly 58 had stable Graves' hyperthyroidism. After sampling, hyperthyroidism patients received methimazole starting at 30 mg daily, and ophthalmopathy patients received high-dose intravenous methylprednisolone. Overall study results and their limits: Sample size was not statistically predetermined, and investigators were not blinded to group allocation. In validation, the model predicted progression to ophthalmopathy a median of roughly six months before onset, with roughly 68% sensitivity and roughly 72% specificity. A 13 V-J signature model separated ophthalmopathy from stable hyperthyroidism, with around 91% sensitivity and 81% to 82% specificity in cross-validation and 80%/75% in testing. Blood samples also contained most of the expanded thyroid clonotypes (frequency above 0.001), which suggests that blood repertoires may reflect thyroid immune responses.

Looking up the germline V gene yields CDR1 LGHNT and CDR2 FRNRAP. The CDR3 numbers 18 residues from cysteine through phenylalanine. The sequence is cut down to CDR3 DNA, 54 bases in frame from base 1. This clonotype was observed a handful of times. What antigen it recognizes has not been identified. This may arise from a read error, as a much more abundant clone is one base away. TCR beta CDR3 regions were amplified from RNA transcripts. The TCR CDR3 was subjected to a first round of RT-PCR using the HTBI primer set and the Qiagen OneStep RT-PCR kit. The libraries were constructed in a second round of multiplex PCR and then size-selected and purified. Libraries were sequenced paired-end with 100 bp reads on an Illumina HiSeq2000. As for the original processing: SOAPnuke was used to process the raw data, with reads discarded if the reads contained adapters or uncalled bases, had a mean Phred below 15, or lacked an exact constant-primer or identifier match. COPE v1.2.5 was used to merge the high-quality paired reads, and each unique nucleotide sequence was defined as a clonotype. MiTCR v1.1 was used to align the clonotypes against IMGT TRBV, TRBD and TRBJ reference segments. Only V-J combinations with frequency above 0.0001, covering about 99% of repertoires, were analysed. The TCS score was defined as F50 (clonal expansion) divided by E x V (chaos), with BLOSUM62-based TCRdist calculated between CDR3 peptides within each V-J. Welch's t-statistics and random forest reduced roughly 530 V-J features to 10 to 15, which were used in a naive Bayes classifier (R e1071). TCRdb took the public reads, trimmed them with fastp at Q25, ran MiXCR for clone calling and kept in-frame beta chains. Each entry is one CDR3 protein sequence, shown with its most common DNA and genes. The V and J calls shown here were made by TCRdb, not taken from the authors' results. The sample table lists about 360,000 distinct CDR3 sequences, around a sixth of them with a count of one. Clones ranked in the top ten supply 25% to 35% of the sample.

Hyperthyroidism patients were newly diagnosed, with disease duration under 2 months, and aged 18 to 65 years. Patients with uncontrolled infections, other autoimmune diseases, pregnancy or lactation were excluded. Diagnoses were based on clinical symptoms, serum thyroxine and TRAb, thyroid ultrasound and orbital computed tomography. Blood from progressor patients was collected at the time of first diagnosis with hyperthyroidism, before any ophthalmopathy symptoms had appeared. PBMCs were isolated from 8 to 10 ml of fresh peripheral blood by Ficoll-Paque density gradient centrifugation. Patients classed as progressors first received a Graves' hyperthyroidism diagnosis and then went on to develop ophthalmopathy during follow-up. Total RNA was extracted with Trizol reagent, and quality was checked on an Agilent 2100 Bioanalyzer.

The TCR was taken from a woman younger than 35 with Graves' hyperthyroidism that later progressed to Graves' ophthalmopathy. The rearranged segments are TRBV12-5 and TRBJ1-1; the D segment could be TRBD1, given 5 matching bases. The sample comprised blood. The DNA sequence is TGTGCTAGTGGTTTGGATACTGGGGGAGGGAATCGTTACACTAAAGCTTTCTTT. This gives the protein CASGLDTGGGNRYTKAFF.